The 12 T cell receptor beta chains presented below share a single source sample, sequenced in a study of CD8+CD57+ T cells in acquired aplastic anemia. TCR beta VDJ and CDR3 profiling used genomic DNA as template. TCRdb itself ran the reads through MiXCR, one entry per CDR3 protein. Of about 75,000 distinct CDR3 sequences in the sample, roughly two thirds were seen once. Sequenced patients had shown CD8+CD57+ cell expansion by flow cytometry. The sequencing sample was made of sorted CD4+, CD8+, or CD8+CD57+ T cells (not recorded which) from PBMCs. The receptors here all came from a human donor with aplastic anemia.

The chain couples TRBV19 to TRBJ1-6; 9 nucleotides match TRBD1. The CDR3 consists of 14 residues. The trim removed 7 bases at V and 7 bases at J, leaving 5 bases unmatched. Germline lookup yields CDR1 LNHDA and CDR2 SQIVND (reference sequence). Here the CDR3 DNA reads TGTGCCAGTAATTCCGGGACAGGGAATTCACCCCTCCACTTT. This gives the protein CASNSGTGNSPLHF.

The V gene is TRBV19, the J gene TRBJ2-7, with D perhaps matching TRBD2 (6 bases). V lost 3 bases and J 6 bases, leaving 12 bases between the germline ends. The CDR3 contains 13 residues. Germline lookup yields CDR1 LNHDA and CDR2 SQIVND (reference sequence). DNA for the CDR3: TGTGCCAGTAGTATTGCGGGGAGTGGCGAGCAGTACTTC. It yields the protein CASSIAGSGEQYF. Drawing the rest from reference TRBV19 and TRBJ2-7, the complete variable domain is DGGITQSPKYLFRKEGQNVTLSCEQNLNHDAMYWYRQDPGQGLRLIYYSQIVNDFQKGDIAEGYSVSREKKESFPLTVTSAQKNPTAFYLCASSIAGSGEQYFGPGTRLTVT.

This clonotype was seen a single time. The chain recombines TRBV19 with TRBJ2-6, with 9 bases lining up with TRBD1. This CDR3 comprises 19 residues. With 7 bases clipped from V and 0 bases from J, the junction kept 13 bases outside the gene matches. Germline CDR1 reads LNHDA; CDR2 reads SQIVND (reference sequence). The CDR3 is CASTPWTGEENSGANVLTF. The CDR3 bases are TGTGCCAGTACCCCGTGGACAGGGGAGGAGAACTCTGGGGCCAACGTCCTGACTTTC.

This clonotype has more than one count but fewer than ten. The chain is built from TRBV9 and TRBJ2-2; maybe TRBD1 (5 bases). The germline CDR1 and CDR2 sequences are SGDLS and YYNGEE. This CDR3 is built from 13 residues. Trimming removed 5 bases at V and 6 bases at J, with 11 bases between. The DNA of the CDR3 is TGTGCCAGCAGTCCAGGGCCAGCCGGGGAGCTGTTTTTT. Translated: CASSPGPAGELFF.

The chain has TRBV2 and TRBJ2-7; no clear D gene. Between the trimmed V and J ends, which lost 3 bases and 5 bases, there was a span of 14 bases. The CDR3 loop spans 14 amino acids. Per the germline V gene, CDR1 is SNHLY and CDR2 is FYNNEI. CDR3 coding DNA: TGTGCCAGCAGTGACGGCGACTGGGCTAACGAGCAGTACTTC. It yields the protein CASSDGDWANEQYF.

The V call is TRBV2, the J call TRBJ1-2, with 8 bases aligning to TRBD1. From germline, CDR1 is SNHLY and CDR2 FYNNEI. V lost 6 bases, J lost 3 bases, and 6 bases stayed unmatched. The CDR3 extends over 14 amino acids. The CDR3 is CASSYPGQDYGYTF. CDR3 DNA: TGTGCCAGCAGCTACCCGGGACAGGACTATGGCTACACCTTC.

The rearrangement links TRBV2 to TRBJ2-7; D is perhaps TRBD1 or TRBD2 (5 bases each). This CDR3 is 14 amino acids long. V lost 6 bases, J lost 0 bases, and 12 bases lay in between. CDR1 and CDR2 (germline): SNHLY, FYNNEI. Here the CDR3 reads CASREGLASYEQYF. The CDR3 DNA reads TGTGCCAGCAGAGAGGGGCTTGCCTCCTACGAGCAGTACTTC.

The rearrangement uses TRBV19 and TRBJ2-1; the D is unclear. The CDR3 sequence is 15 residues long. Germline values: CDR1 LNHDA, CDR2 SQIVND (reference sequence). The V end was cut by 7 bases, the J end by 4 bases, with 17 bases between. DNA of the CDR3: TGTGCCAGTACCAAACGTGGAGAGAGGTACAATGAGCAGTTCTTC. This codes for CASTKRGERYNEQFF.

J is TRBJ1-1 and V is TRBV19; TRBD1 aligns across 7 bases. The length of the CDR3 is 11 residues. Germline values: CDR1 LNHDA, CDR2 SQIVND (reference sequence). The trim removed 8 bases at V and 11 bases at J, leaving 8 bases unmatched. CDR3 DNA sequence: TGTGCCAGTGGGGGCGGGACAGAGGCTTTCTTT. It encodes CASGGGTEAFF.

V and J are TRBV10-2 and TRBJ2-3, with D unresolved. Deletions cut 4 bases from V and 6 bases from J, with 17 bases between. Germline CDR1 and CDR2: WSHSY and SAAADI. The CDR3 is 15 residues long. The CDR3 protein is CASSVRALIGDTQYF. The DNA for the CDR3 is TGCGCCAGCAGTGTAAGGGCCTTAATAGGGGATACGCAGTATTTT.

This clonotype was observed a few times. The gene calls are TRBV7-2 and TRBJ1-6, with a tentative D call TRBD1 (5 bases). The CDR3 totals 14 residues. The germline CDR1 and CDR2 sequences are SGHTA and FQGNSA. V gave up 0 bases and J gave up 8 bases, with 8 bases separating them. CDR3 nucleotide sequence: TGTGCCAGCAGCTTAGCAGGGGAGGATTCACCCCTCCACTTT. It specifies CASSLAGEDSPLHF.

Ten or more counts support this clonotype. The J gene is TRBJ1-2, the V gene TRBV14; 11 bases are a match to TRBD1. V lost 1 base, J lost 7 bases, and 11 bases stayed unmatched. Germline CDR1 is SGHDN and CDR2 is FVKESK. The CDR3 is 17 amino acids. CDR3 protein: CASSQVQDRGRLAGYTF. The CDR3 bases are TGTGCCAGCAGCCAAGTTCAGGACAGGGGGCGCCTCGCTGGCTACACCTTC.